This T cell receptor beta chain was retrieved from a study of T cells after yellow fever vaccination (dated by TCRdb to the late 2010s). In the study overall: Memory subsets (EM, EMRA, CM and Tscm) were sorted on a BD FACS Aria III using CD3, CD45RA, CCR7 and CD95 staining. The SMART-Seq v4 Ultra Low Input RNA kit was used to prepare libraries from fractions with low cell numbers. To follow T-cell clones before and after primary and booster YFV17D yellow fever vaccination, bulk TCR alpha and beta repertoires were sequenced over time. The cohort comprised two healthy male donors, one aged 18 to 29 and one aged 30 to 39 years. Blood samples were taken at several timepoints before and after primary and secondary immunization, and bulk PBMC replicates and cell subsets were isolated. Memory subsets were sorted on days 0, 15 and 45 and at 18 months after primary vaccination, and on days 0, 15 and 45 after the 30-year booster. Here is what the overall study found, with its caveats: Most clones expanded after primary vaccination (roughly 96% of CD4 and over 80% of CD8) were re-detected after the booster, suggesting that broad memory maintenance occurred. Because only a couple of donors were included in the study, the extent to which the findings can be generalized is limited. Computational filtering was needed because FACS-sorted repertoires could contain abundant contaminating clonotypes from the bulk population. The secondary T-cell response was weaker than the primary response but faster, peaking on day 5 instead of day 15. In the sorted memory subsets on day 0, nearly all vaccine-responding clonotypes were below the level of detection. A small share of clonotypes was detected in both CD4 and CD8 compartments, with the overlap likely arising from convergent recombination.

The treatment or condition label of this sample denotes: live attenuated yellow fever vaccine strain. A standard Ficoll-Paque protocol was used to isolate PBMCs from peripheral blood. The RNeasy Micro Kit was used to extract RNA from sorted memory subsets. TCR cDNA was synthesized by 5'RACE template switching, which introduced a universal primer site and unique molecular identifiers. Priming for cDNA synthesis came from both the TCR alpha and TCR beta constant segments. Library amplification used two PCR steps, and the second PCR step added sample barcodes and sequencing adapters. Sequencing of the libraries was done on either Illumina HiSeq 2500 (2x100 bp) or NovaSeq (2x150 bp). Per the original workflow: Reads were demultiplexed and collapsed into UMI consensus sequences with MIGEC, and V(D)J alignment was performed with MiXCR. Clonotypes responding to the vaccine were identified with edgeR on replicate PBMC samples, with the criteria of FDR below 0.01 and a log2 fold change above 5 up to day 15. Each bulk clonotype received a CD4 or CD8 identity based on whether the sequenced CD4 or CD8 repertoire contained that clonotype at higher abundance. To estimate how each clone was distributed across memory phenotypes, clonotype frequencies in memory subsets were weighted by the numbers of FACS-sorted cells. Using fastp at Q25 and MiXCR, TCRdb reprocessed the public reads and kept productive beta chains. When rows share a CDR3 protein, they turn into one entry using the most common DNA and genes. What appears here as the V and J calls and clone size reflects TCRdb's work, not the paper's. The sample table shows under 50,000 distinct CDR3 sequences, and 5% to 7% are seen once. Roughly 10% of the sample belongs to the ten largest clones.

This clonotype occurred a few times. No base quality information exists; no much larger clone differs at one position. V gives up 0 bases and J gives up 3 bases, and the segment between their germline ends measures 17 bases. As encoded in the germline V gene (reference sequence), CDR1 is SEHNR while CDR2 is FQNEAQ. Reading from cysteine to phenylalanine, the CDR3 counts 17 amino acids. Solely the CDR3 DNA is kept, with 51 bases framed from the first base. Material: PBMCs, either bulk or a sorted T-cell subset (CD4+, CD8+, memory, or dextramer-sorted; not recorded which), obtained 45 days after the yellow fever booster vaccination. The receptor comes from a man under 40 who received the YFV17D yellow fever vaccine. This sequence uses TRBV7-9 and TRBJ1-2, with the D segment identity uncertain. The DNA sequence follows: TGTGCCAGCAGCTTAGCATCGGTGTTGACGGATTACTATGGCTACACCTTC. This yields the protein CASSLASVLTDYYGYTF.